This TCR beta chain is drawn from a study of cytomegalovirus exposure and HLA in healthy donors. Findings and limits, study-wide: Most TCR sequences showed up rarely, but some public TCRs showed up in many donors.

In regard to this clone: Its antigen is not known.

Clones were sequenced by immunoSEQ multiplex PCR, and TCRdb holds only the in-frame ones, with some missing. The data hold roughly 90,000 clones, with about 85% observed a single time. Germline assignment: CDR1 SGHVS and CDR2 FQNEAQ. The CDR3 consists of 13 residues. V dropped 5 bases and J dropped 3; count of bases not matched to a gene: 4. This sequence was found in a man aged 18 to 35 in good health and CMV-seropositive. The chain has TRBV7-8 and TRBJ2-7; 7 bases align to TRBD1. What was sequenced was PBMCs. The CDR3 here is CASSTDRVYEQYV. The CDR3 DNA sequence: TGTGCCAGCAGCACCGACAGGGTCTACGAGCAGTACGTC.